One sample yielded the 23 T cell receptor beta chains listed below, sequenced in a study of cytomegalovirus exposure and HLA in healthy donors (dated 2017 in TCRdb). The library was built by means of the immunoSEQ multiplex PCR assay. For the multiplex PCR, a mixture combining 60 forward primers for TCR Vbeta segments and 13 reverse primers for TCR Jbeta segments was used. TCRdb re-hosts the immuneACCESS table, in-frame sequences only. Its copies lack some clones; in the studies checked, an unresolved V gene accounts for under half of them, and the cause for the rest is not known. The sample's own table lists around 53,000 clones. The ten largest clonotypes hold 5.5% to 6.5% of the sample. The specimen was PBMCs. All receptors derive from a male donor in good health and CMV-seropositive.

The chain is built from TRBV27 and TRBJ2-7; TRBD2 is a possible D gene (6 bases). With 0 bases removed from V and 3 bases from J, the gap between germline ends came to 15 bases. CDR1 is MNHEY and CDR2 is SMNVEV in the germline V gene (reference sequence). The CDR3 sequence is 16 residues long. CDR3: CASSLSAGPSFYEQYF. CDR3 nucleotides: TGTGCCAGCAGTTTATCGGCGGGACCGAGCTTCTACGAGCAGTACTTC.

The CDR3 is CASAGNQETQYF. The DNA for the CDR3 is TGTGCCAGCGCGGGTAACCAAGAGACCCAGTACTTC. The rearrangement uses TRBV18 and TRBJ2-5; TRBD2 is a possible D gene (5 bases). The CDR3 consists of 12 residues. Per the germline V gene, CDR1 is KGHSH and CDR2 is LQKENI. With 8 bases removed from V and 0 bases from J, the gap between germline ends came to 7 bases.

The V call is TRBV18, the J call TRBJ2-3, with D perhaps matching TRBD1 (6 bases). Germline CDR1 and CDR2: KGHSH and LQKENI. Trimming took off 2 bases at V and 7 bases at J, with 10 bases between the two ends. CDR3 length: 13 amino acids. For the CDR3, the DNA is TGTGCCAGCTCACCAACGGACAGAAATACGCAGTATTTT. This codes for CASSPTDRNTQYF.

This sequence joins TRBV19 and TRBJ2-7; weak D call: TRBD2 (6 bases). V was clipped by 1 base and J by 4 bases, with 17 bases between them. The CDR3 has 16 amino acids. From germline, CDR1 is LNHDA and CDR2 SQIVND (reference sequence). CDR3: CASSIAAGLSWYEQYF. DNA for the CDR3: TGTGCCAGTAGTATAGCGGCGGGATTGTCGTGGTACGAGCAGTACTTC.

CDR3 loop: CSVEVRPGPQEAKNIQYF. The CDR3 DNA follows: TGCAGCGTTGAAGTTCGGCCAGGCCCTCAGGAAGCCAAAAACATTCAGTACTTC. This sequence joins TRBV29-1 and TRBJ2-4; D call uncertain. CDR1 and CDR2 from the germline V gene are SQVTM and ANQGSEA. CDR3 length equals 18 residues. V lost 1 base and J 0 bases, leaving 19 bases between the germline ends.

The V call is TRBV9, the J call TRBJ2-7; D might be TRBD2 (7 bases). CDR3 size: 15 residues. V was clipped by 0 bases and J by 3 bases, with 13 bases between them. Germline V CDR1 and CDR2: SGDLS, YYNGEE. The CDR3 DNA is TGTGCCAGCAGCGTAGCTGGCGGGGGCTACTACGAGCAGTACTTC. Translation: CASSVAGGGYYEQYF.

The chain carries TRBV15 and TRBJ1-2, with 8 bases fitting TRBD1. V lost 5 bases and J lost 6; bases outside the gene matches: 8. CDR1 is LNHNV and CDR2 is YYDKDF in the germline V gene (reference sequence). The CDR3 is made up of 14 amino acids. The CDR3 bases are TGTGCCACCAGCTCTGGACAGGGCAACGATGGCTACACCTTC. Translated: CATSSGQGNDGYTF.

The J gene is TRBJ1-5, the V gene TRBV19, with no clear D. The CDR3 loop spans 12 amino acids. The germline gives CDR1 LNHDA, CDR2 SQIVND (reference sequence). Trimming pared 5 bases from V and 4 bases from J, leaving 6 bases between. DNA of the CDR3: TGTGCCAGTAGTGCGTTTAATCAGCCCCAGCATTTT. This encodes CASSAFNQPQHF.

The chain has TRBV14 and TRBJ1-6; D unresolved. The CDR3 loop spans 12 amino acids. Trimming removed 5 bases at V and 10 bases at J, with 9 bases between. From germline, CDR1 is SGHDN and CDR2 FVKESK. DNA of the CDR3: TGTGCCAGCAGCTCGGTCGGGTCACCCCTCCACTTT. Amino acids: CASSSVGSPLHF.

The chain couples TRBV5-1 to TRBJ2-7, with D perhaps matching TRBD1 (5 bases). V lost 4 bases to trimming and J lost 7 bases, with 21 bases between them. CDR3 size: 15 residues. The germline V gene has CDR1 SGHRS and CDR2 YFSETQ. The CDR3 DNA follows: TGCGCCAGCAGCCGGACGGGTGGCACAGGAGTAGAGCAGTACTTC. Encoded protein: CASSRTGGTGVEQYF.

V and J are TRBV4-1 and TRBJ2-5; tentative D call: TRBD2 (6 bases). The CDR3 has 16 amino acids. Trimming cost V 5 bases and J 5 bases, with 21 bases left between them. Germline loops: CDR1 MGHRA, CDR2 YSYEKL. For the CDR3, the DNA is TGCGCCAGCAGCTTTCTTGGGCGGGGCTTAGGGGAGACCCAGTACTTC. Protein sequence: CASSFLGRGLGETQYF.

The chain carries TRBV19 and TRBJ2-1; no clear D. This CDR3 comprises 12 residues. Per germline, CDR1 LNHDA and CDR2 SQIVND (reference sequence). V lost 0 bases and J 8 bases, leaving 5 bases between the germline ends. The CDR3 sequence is CASSIDRYEQFF. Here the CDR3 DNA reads TGTGCCAGTAGTATAGATCGGTATGAGCAGTTCTTC.

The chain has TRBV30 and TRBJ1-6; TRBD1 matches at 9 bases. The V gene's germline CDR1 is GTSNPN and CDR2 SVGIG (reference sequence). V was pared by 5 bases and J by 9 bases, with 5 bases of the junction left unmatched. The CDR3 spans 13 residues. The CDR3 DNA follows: TGTGCCTGGGACAGGGGGGCGGTTTCACCCCTCCACTTT. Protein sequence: CAWDRGAVSPLHF.

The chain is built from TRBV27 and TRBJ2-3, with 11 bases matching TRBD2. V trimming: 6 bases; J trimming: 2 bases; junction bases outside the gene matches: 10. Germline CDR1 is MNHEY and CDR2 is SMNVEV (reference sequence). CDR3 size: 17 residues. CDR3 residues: CASSPLSSGGPTDTQYF. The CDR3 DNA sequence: TGTGCCAGCAGCCCCCTCTCTAGCGGGGGGCCCACAGATACGCAGTATTTT.

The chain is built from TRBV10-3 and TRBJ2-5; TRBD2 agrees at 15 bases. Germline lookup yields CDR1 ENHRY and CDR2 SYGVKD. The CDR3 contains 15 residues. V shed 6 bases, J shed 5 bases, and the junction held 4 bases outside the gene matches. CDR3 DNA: TGTGCCATCAGCGCGGGACTAGCGGGGGGTGAGACCCAGTACTTC. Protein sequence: CAISAGLAGGETQYF.

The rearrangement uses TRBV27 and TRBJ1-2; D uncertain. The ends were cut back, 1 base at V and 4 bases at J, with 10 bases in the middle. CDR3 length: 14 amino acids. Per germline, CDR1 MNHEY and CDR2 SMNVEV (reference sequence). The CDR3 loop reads CASSLYGSGYGYTF. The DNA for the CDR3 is TGTGCCAGCAGTTTATACGGTTCGGGCTATGGCTACACCTTC.

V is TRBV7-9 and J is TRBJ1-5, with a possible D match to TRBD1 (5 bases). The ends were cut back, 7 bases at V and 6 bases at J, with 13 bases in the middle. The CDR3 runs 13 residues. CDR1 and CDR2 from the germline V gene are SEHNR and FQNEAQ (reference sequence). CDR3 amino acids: CASTLGEGQPQHF. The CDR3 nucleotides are TGTGCCAGCACTCTGGGGGAGGGTCAGCCCCAGCATTTT.

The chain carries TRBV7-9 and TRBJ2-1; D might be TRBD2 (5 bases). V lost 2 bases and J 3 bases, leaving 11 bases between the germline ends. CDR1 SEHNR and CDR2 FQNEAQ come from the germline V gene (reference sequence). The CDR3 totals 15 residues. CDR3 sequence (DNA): TGTGCCAGCAGCTTAACAGCCGGGATCTACAATGAGCAGTTCTTC. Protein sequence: CASSLTAGIYNEQFF.

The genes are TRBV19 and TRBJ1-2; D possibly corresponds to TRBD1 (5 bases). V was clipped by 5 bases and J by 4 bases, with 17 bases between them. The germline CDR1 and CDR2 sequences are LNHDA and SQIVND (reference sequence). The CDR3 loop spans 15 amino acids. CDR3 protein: CASSASGLGPYGYTF. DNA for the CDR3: TGTGCCAGTAGTGCCTCAGGGTTGGGCCCCTATGGCTACACCTTC. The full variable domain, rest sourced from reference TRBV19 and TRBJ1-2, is DGGITQSPKYLFRKEGQNVTLSCEQNLNHDAMYWYRQDPGQGLRLIYYSQIVNDFQKGDIAEGYSVSREKKESFPLTVTSAQKNPTAFYLCASSASGLGPYGYTFGSGTRLTVV.

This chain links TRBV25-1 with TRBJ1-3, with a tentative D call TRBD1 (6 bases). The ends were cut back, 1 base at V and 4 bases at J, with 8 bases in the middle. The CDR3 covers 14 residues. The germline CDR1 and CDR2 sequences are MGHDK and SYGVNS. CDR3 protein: CASSELGTGNTIYF. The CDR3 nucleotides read TGTGCCAGCAGTGAATTGGGGACAGGAAACACCATATATTTT.

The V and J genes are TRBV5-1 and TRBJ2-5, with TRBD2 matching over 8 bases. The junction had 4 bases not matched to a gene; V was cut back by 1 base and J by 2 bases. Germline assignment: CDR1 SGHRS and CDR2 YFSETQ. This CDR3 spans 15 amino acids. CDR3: CASSLLPSGQETQYF. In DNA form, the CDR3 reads TGCGCCAGCAGCTTGTTGCCTAGCGGGCAAGAGACCCAGTACTTC. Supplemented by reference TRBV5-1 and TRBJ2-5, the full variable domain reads KAGVTQTPRYLIKTRGQQVTLSCSPISGHRSVSWYQQTPGQGLQFLFEYFSETQRNKGNFPGRFSGRQFSNSRSEMNVSTLELGDSALYLCASSLLPSGQETQYFGPGTRLLVL.

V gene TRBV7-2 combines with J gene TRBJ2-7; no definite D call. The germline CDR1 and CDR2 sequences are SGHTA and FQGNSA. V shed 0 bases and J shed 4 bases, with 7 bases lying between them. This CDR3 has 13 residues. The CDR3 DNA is TGTGCCAGCAGCTTAGCGGCAGGATACGAGCAGTACTTC. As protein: CASSLAAGYEQYF.

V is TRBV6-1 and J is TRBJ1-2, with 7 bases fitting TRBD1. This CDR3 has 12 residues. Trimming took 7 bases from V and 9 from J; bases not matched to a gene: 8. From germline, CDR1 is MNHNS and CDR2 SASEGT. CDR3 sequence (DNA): TGTGCCAGCACCCGACAGGGCAGTAGCTACACCTTC. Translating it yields CASTRQGSSYTF.